The 7 T cell receptor beta chains below come from one sample, sequenced in a study of T cell responses to AZD1222 COVID-19 vaccine. The table came from immunoSEQ multiplex PCR; TCRdb's copy has only in-frame clones and leaves some out. The table lists about 140,000 clones, 92% of them singletons. The material was peripheral blood, obtained 28 days after the second AZD1222 dose. Every receptor here comes from an adult who received the AZD1222 COVID-19 vaccine.

The CDR3 spells CASIGRGALGYTF. CDR3 coding DNA: TGTGCCAGCATAGGAAGGGGAGCACTTGGCTACACCTTC. V and J are TRBV28 and TRBJ1-2; D perhaps matches TRBD1 (5 bases). This CDR3 contains 13 residues. Trimming left V 7 bases short and J 7 bases short, with 16 bases between. CDR1 is MDHEN and CDR2 is SYDVKM in the germline V gene.

The gene calls are TRBV19 and TRBJ1-3; no definite D call. Germline V CDR1 and CDR2: LNHDA, SQIVND (reference sequence). CDR3 size: 14 residues. Trimming stripped 5 bases from V and 4 bases from J, with 12 bases between. The CDR3 protein is CASSPPYFGNTIYF. The CDR3 region has the DNA TGTGCCAGTAGTCCTCCTTATTTCGGAAACACCATATATTTT.

The chain uses TRBV5-1 and TRBJ2-1; D possibly uses TRBD1 or TRBD2 (5 bases each). V lost 4 bases, J lost 10 bases, and 18 bases lay in between. Germline V gives CDR1 SGHRS, CDR2 YFSETQ. The CDR3 has 14 residues. The CDR3 reads CASSLQGTLYEQFF. The CDR3 DNA follows: TGCGCCAGCAGCCTCCAAGGGACCTTATACGAGCAGTTCTTC.

The rearrangement uses TRBV6-5 and TRBJ2-3; the D gene is possibly TRBD1 (5 bases). V was pared by 7 bases and J by 8 bases, with 19 bases between. The CDR3 has 14 amino acids. Germline V CDR1 and CDR2: MNHEY, SVGAGI. The CDR3: CASTFSRRGGTQYF. The CDR3 nucleotides are TGTGCCAGCACCTTCTCCCGTAGGGGTGGTACGCAGTATTTT.

V usage is TRBV3-1 (or the pseudogene TRBV3-2) and J usage is TRBJ1-1; D gene unclear. V dropped 3 bases and J dropped 4 bases, with 18 bases sitting between them. Germline CDR1 reads LGHDT; CDR2 reads YNNKEL (reference sequence). The CDR3 covers 16 residues. CDR3 amino acids: CASSQLTGSLGTEAFF. The CDR3 DNA reads TGTGCCAGCAGCCAGTTAACCGGGTCCTTGGGCACTGAAGCTTTCTTT.

This chain connects TRBV28 to TRBJ1-1, with 8 bases matching TRBD1. V was pared by 4 bases and J by 5 bases, with 6 bases of the junction left unmatched. Per the germline V gene, CDR1 is MDHEN and CDR2 is SYDVKM. The CDR3 contains 14 residues. For the CDR3, the DNA is TGTGCCAGCAGTTACACAGGGGGTCGGACTGAAGCTTTCTTT. It translates to CASSYTGGRTEAFF.

CDR3 coding DNA: TGTGCCAGCAGCATAACCTCAGGGGGCAATCAGCCCCAGCATTTT. Amino acids: CASSITSGGNQPQHF. The rearrangement joins TRBV21-1 to TRBJ1-5; the table gives TRBD1 as D, unverified against the DNA. TRBV21-1 counts as a pseudogene. The CDR3 spans 15 residues.